This TCR beta chain was obtained from a study of T cell repertoires in cytomegalovirus infection. In TCRdb, the reads were re-called with MiXCR into one record per CDR3 protein. Here the sample spans about 120,000 distinct CDR3 sequences, over 9% being singletons. At least ten counts were recorded for this clonotype. Antigen unknown. Germline and junction disagree at one end, which may indicate a read error. Germline V gene data show CDR1 as SQVTM and CDR2 as ANQGSEA. The CDR3 is 12 amino acids. The sample consisted of PBMCs, sequenced either directly or after in vitro stimulation (not recorded which). This chain links TRBV29-1 with TRBJ1-2; 11 positions match TRBD1. The receptor was derived from a human donor in good health (CMV status not recorded). Some clones in this sample may be carry-over from other donors' samples. CDR3 in amino acids: CSVEESGQGVIF. CDR3 in DNA: TGCAGCGTTGAAGAATCGGGACAGGGGGTAATTTTC.